Following are 20 T cell receptor beta chains from one sample sequenced in a study of blood T cells in healthy people across ages. A second roughly 6 to 11 cycle PCR used barcoded and J-beta primers. TCRdb recomputed calls from the 5' RACE reads with MiXCR, one row per CDR3 protein. This table holds 750,000 to 950,000 distinct CDR3 sequences, 29% found once. This sample was also put to use in a study of T cells of mothers and their children.

Sequenced input: blood. Every receptor here comes from a woman aged 40 to 50 in good health.

The chain couples TRBV2 to TRBJ1-2, with 11 bases lining up with TRBD1. V dropped 1 base and J dropped 8; count of bases not matched to a gene: 9. The germline V gene has CDR1 SNHLY and CDR2 FYNNEI. The CDR3 is 16 residues long. In DNA, the CDR3 is TGTGCCAGCAGTGAAGTGGGACAGGGGGGGTTGGACGGCTACACCTTC. Translated: CASSEVGQGGLDGYTF.

There are a few counts of this clonotype. The chain has TRBV20-1 and TRBJ1-5, with 10 bases aligning to TRBD1. The germline V gene has CDR1 DFQATT and CDR2 SNEGSKA (reference sequence). V shed 3 bases, J shed 7 bases, and the junction held 6 bases outside the gene matches. The CDR3 extends over 14 amino acids. The CDR3 reads CSARGGQGRQPQHF. The CDR3 DNA sequence: TGCAGTGCTAGGGGGGGACAGGGGCGGCAGCCCCAGCATTTT.

The gene calls are TRBV27 and TRBJ2-7; D call uncertain. The J call could be wrong; TRBJ2-5 is a better fit for the DNA end. Germline lookup yields CDR1 MNHEY and CDR2 SMNVEV (reference sequence). The CDR3 extends over 13 amino acids. The CDR3 reads CASSLQRRETQYF. CDR3 nucleotide sequence: TGTGCCAGCAGTTTACAGAGGCGCGAGACCCAGTACTTC.

This clonotype occurred many times. This chain links TRBV13 with TRBJ2-7; 8 bases fit TRBD2. Trimming at V came to 4 bases and at J to 2 bases, leaving 10 bases not matched to a gene. The germline CDR1 and CDR2 sequences are PRHDT and FYEKMQ (reference sequence). The CDR3 sequence is 16 residues long. The CDR3 sequence: CASSYYSGAGAYEQYF. The CDR3 DNA reads TGTGCCAGCAGCTATTATAGCGGGGCCGGAGCCTACGAGCAGTACTTC.

This chain links TRBV7-9 with TRBJ1-2, with D perhaps matching TRBD1 (6 bases). With 0 bases removed from V and 8 bases from J, the gap between germline ends came to 16 bases. Germline V gene data show CDR1 as SEHNR and CDR2 as FQNEAQ (reference sequence). The CDR3 is 15 amino acids. The CDR3 region is CASSLAGRGAPGYTF. The CDR3 nucleotides read TGTGCCAGCAGCTTAGCGGGACGGGGGGCGCCGGGCTACACCTTC. The full variable domain, with the rest looked up from reference TRBV7-9 and TRBJ1-2, is DTGVSQNPRHKITKRGQNVTFRCDPISEHNRLYWYRQTLGQGPEFLTYFQNEAQLEKSRLLSDRFSAERPKGSFSTLEIQRTEQGDSAMYLCASSLAGRGAPGYTFGSGTRLTVV.

The chain combines TRBV5-6 with TRBJ2-5; D remains unclear. This CDR3 contains 13 residues. The V gene's germline CDR1 is SGHDT and CDR2 YYEEEE. Between the trimmed V and J ends, which lost 3 bases and 2 bases, there was a span of 8 bases. The CDR3 loop is CASSWWQQETQYF. In nucleotides, the CDR3 is TGTGCCAGCAGCTGGTGGCAGCAAGAGACCCAGTACTTC.

This clonotype came up a few times. This chain links TRBV3-1 with TRBJ2-7, with TRBD1 identical over 7 bases. The length of the CDR3 is 12 residues. J gave up 9 bases and V 6 bases, and 8 bases lay outside the gene matches. Looked up from germline, CDR1 is LGHDT and CDR2 is YNNKEL (reference sequence). The DNA for the CDR3 is TGTGCCAGCAGTTCCCGACAGGGCGGGCAGTACTTC. Translating gives CASSSRQGGQYF.

This clonotype has at least ten counts. The rearrangement joins TRBV27 to TRBJ2-1; TRBD1 or TRBD2 may be the D gene (5 bases each). There are 16 residues in the CDR3. Looked up from germline, CDR1 is MNHEY and CDR2 is SMNVEV (reference sequence). V gave up 5 bases and J gave up 7 bases, with 21 bases separating them. DNA for the CDR3: TGTGCCAGCAGTACCCTCTACGGGACGGCTTATAATGAGCAGTTCTTC. This gives the protein CASSTLYGTAYNEQFF.

This clonotype was seen a few times. The chain links TRBV6-2 or TRBV6-3 to TRBJ2-1; possibly TRBD2 for D (6 bases). Trimming pared 6 bases from V and 7 bases from J, leaving 19 bases between. Germline V lookup: CDR1 MNHEY, CDR2 SVGEGT. The CDR3 is 15 residues long. CDR3 in DNA: TGTGCCAGCAGCCCCCGAGGGTATGCGGGGAATGAGCAGTTCTTC. This encodes CASSPRGYAGNEQFF.

This clonotype has only a few counts. The V call is TRBV6-1, the J call TRBJ2-2; D is tentatively TRBD1 or TRBD2 (5 bases each). Trimming left V 7 bases short and J 6 bases short, with 12 bases between. CDR1 and CDR2 (germline): MNHNS, SASEGT. The CDR3 length is 13 residues. The CDR3 sequence: CASIRDRAGELFF. The CDR3 DNA sequence: TGTGCCAGCATCCGGGACCGGGCCGGGGAGCTGTTTTTT.

The V and J genes are TRBV5-6 and TRBJ2-2; no firm D call. The CDR3 runs 15 residues. V shed 4 bases and J shed 7 bases, with 17 bases lying between them. CDR1 and CDR2 from the germline V gene are SGHDT and YYEEEE. CDR3 loop: CASSPPRPFLGELFF. For the CDR3, the DNA is TGTGCCAGCAGCCCCCCCCGACCGTTTCTCGGGGAGCTGTTTTTT.

This clonotype was counted a few times. The V and J genes are TRBV7-3 and TRBJ2-7; no reliable D call. This CDR3 comprises 15 residues. The germline V gene encodes CDR1 SGHTA and CDR2 FQGTGA. V was pared by 5 bases and J by 2 bases, with 16 bases between. The CDR3 is CASSPHGQAAYEQYF. Written as DNA, the CDR3 is TGTGCCAGCAGCCCCCATGGGCAGGCGGCCTACGAGCAGTACTTC. Full variable domain (remainder filled in from reference TRBV7-3 and TRBJ2-7): GAGVSQTPSNKVTEKGKYVELRCDPISGHTALYWYRQSLGQGPEFLIYFQGTGAADDSGLPNDRFFAVRPEGSVSTLKIQRTERGDSAVYLCASSPHGQAAYEQYFGPGTRLTVT.

The J gene is TRBJ1-5, the V gene TRBV7-9; TRBD1 is a possible D gene (6 bases). This CDR3 region has 14 residues. Trimming removed 1 base at V and 6 bases at J, with 10 bases between. Germline CDR1 and CDR2: SEHNR and FQNEAQ (reference sequence). CDR3 region: CASSLGSDSQPQHF. The CDR3 coding sequence is TGTGCCAGCAGCTTAGGTTCGGACAGTCAGCCCCAGCATTTT.

The chain has TRBV6-1 and TRBJ1-2; a weak D match, TRBD1 (5 bases). There are 14 residues in the CDR3. CDR1 MNHNS and CDR2 SASEGT come from the germline V gene. The germline V and J ends were trimmed by 2 bases and 4 bases, with 11 bases remaining between them. CDR3 DNA: TGTGCCAGCAGTGAACCACAGGCGATCTATGGCTACACCTTC. It translates to CASSEPQAIYGYTF.

Note on this clonotype: This clone may be a read error of a much larger clone one base away. This chain connects TRBV9 to TRBJ2-1; TRBD2 matches 8 bases. The CDR3 is 14 amino acids. CDR1 SGDLS and CDR2 YYNGEE come from the germline V gene. The CDR3 is CASSVGGLGNGQFF. CDR3 in DNA: TGTGCCAGCAGCGTGGGGGGACTAGGCAATGGGCAGTTCTTC.

This clonotype was seen a few times. CDR3: CASSTRDRDDEQFF. Written as DNA, the CDR3 is TGTGCCAGCAGTACCCGGGACAGGGACGATGAGCAGTTCTTC. The rearrangement links TRBV27 to TRBJ2-1; 9 nucleotides align to TRBD1. After removal of 5 bases from V and 8 bases from J, the junction contained 7 bases not matched to a gene. Germline V CDR1 and CDR2: MNHEY, SMNVEV (reference sequence). CDR3 length equals 14 residues.

This rearrangement joins TRBV18 to TRBJ1-2, with no clear D. Germline V gene sequence: CDR1 KGHSH, CDR2 LQKENI. The V gene lost 3 bases and the J gene lost 1 base, with 6 bases spanning the gap. The CDR3 covers 13 residues. The CDR3: CASSPVDNYGYTF. DNA of the CDR3: TGTGCCAGCTCACCGGTGGATAACTATGGCTACACCTTC.

The chain employs TRBV5-1 and TRBJ2-2; 11 bases match TRBD2. There are 17 residues in the CDR3. J gave up 3 bases and V 1 base, and 5 bases lay outside the gene matches. The germline V gene has CDR1 SGHRS and CDR2 YFSETQ. CDR3 in amino acids: CASSLSALAGDTGELFF. CDR3 in DNA: TGCGCCAGCAGCTTGAGTGCACTAGCGGGGGACACCGGGGAGCTGTTTTTT. Full variable domain (missing parts from reference TRBV5-1 and TRBJ2-2): KAGVTQTPRYLIKTRGQQVTLSCSPISGHRSVSWYQQTPGQGLQFLFEYFSETQRNKGNFPGRFSGRQFSNSRSEMNVSTLELGDSALYLCASSLSALAGDTGELFFGEGSRLTVL.

About this clonotype: A much larger clone differs by one base, so this may be a read error. This sequence joins TRBV20-1 and TRBJ1-4, with a tentative D call TRBD1 (5 bases). V was shortened by 4 bases and J by 8 bases, with 17 bases between the two germline ends. The CDR3 length is 14 residues. In germline, CDR1 is DFQATT, CDR2 SNEGSKA (reference sequence). The CDR3 here is CSAKDVTGEEKLFF. CDR3 nucleotides: TGCAGTGCTAAAGATGTAACAGGAGAAGAAAAACTGTTTTTT.

V gene TRBV3-1 combines with J gene TRBJ1-2; maybe TRBD1 (6 bases). CDR1 and CDR2 (germline): LGHDT, YNNKEL (reference sequence). There are 15 residues in the CDR3. V was shortened by 4 bases and J by 4 bases, with 16 bases between the two germline ends. CDR3 bases: TGTGCCAGCAGCCCGCCGGGGGCGAAGTCCTATGGCTACACCTTC. Its protein product is CASSPPGAKSYGYTF.